Listed here are 12 T cell receptor beta chains from one sample, sequenced in a study of shared clonotypes between healthy human individuals. Profiled with immunoSEQ multiplex PCR; TCRdb holds only in-frame clones, not every one. The sample comprises over 1.4 million clones, roughly 96% of which are singletons, and approximately 1.1% rests with the top ten. The specimen was naive CD4+ T cells sorted from blood. Subset here: CD45RA+ positively selected. The source is a man between 25 and 39 years old in good health.

This clone was counted only a few times. Other DNA sequences of this sample code for an identical CDR3. The chain uses TRBV28 and TRBJ1-2; possibly TRBD1 for D (6 bases). The length of the CDR3 is 13 residues. V was cut by 2 bases and J by 4 bases, with 8 bases left in between. Germline V gives CDR1 MDHEN, CDR2 SYDVKM. DNA for the CDR3: TGTGCCAGCAGTTTAACAGGGACCTATGGCTACACCTTC. Protein: CASSLTGTYGYTF.

The chain uses TRBV27 and TRBJ1-1; 10 bases match TRBD1. Germline CDR1 is MNHEY and CDR2 is SMNVEV (reference sequence). This CDR3 has 16 residues. The V gene end was trimmed by 6 bases and the J gene end by 6 bases; junction bases not matched to a gene: 13. The CDR3 here is CASSPARQGARPEAFF. CDR3 DNA sequence: TGTGCCAGCAGCCCGGCCCGACAGGGGGCGCGGCCTGAAGCTTTCTTT.

V is TRBV12-5 and J is TRBJ2-5; possible D gene TRBD2, 5 bases. The V gene lost 6 bases and the J gene lost 5 bases, with 13 bases spanning the gap. The germline V gene has CDR1 LGHNT and CDR2 FRNRAP. This CDR3 region has 13 residues. CDR3 sequence: CASGQSGTETQYF. Written as DNA, the CDR3 is TGTGCTAGTGGGCAAAGCGGTACGGAGACCCAGTACTTC.

In its sample, this clone was seen once. The genes are TRBV7-2 and TRBJ2-5; the D gene is possibly TRBD1 (6 bases). Germline V lookup: CDR1 SGHTA, CDR2 FQGNSA. V dropped 7 bases and J dropped 4 bases, with 19 bases sitting between them. The CDR3 extends over 15 amino acids. CDR3 DNA sequence: TGTGCCAGCACTTCCACAGGGACGATGCGAGAGACCCAGTACTTC. Translating gives CASTSTGTMRETQYF.

J is TRBJ2-1 and V is TRBV7-4; no firm D call. Germline CDR1 is SGHVT and CDR2 is SQSDAQ. This CDR3 comprises 9 residues. V shed 2 bases and J shed 15 bases, with 5 bases lying between them. In DNA, the CDR3 is TGTGCCAGCAGCTTAATAGTGTTCTTC. It encodes CASSLIVFF.

J is TRBJ2-3 and V is TRBV28; 11 nucleotides agree with TRBD2. Germline V gene sequence: CDR1 MDHEN, CDR2 SYDVKM. Trimming cost V 11 bases and J 2 bases; bases outside gene matches: 6. CDR3 size: 14 residues. The CDR3 sequence: CAGGGLAATDTQYF. The CDR3 bases are TGTGCCGGGGGGGGACTAGCGGCCACAGATACGCAGTATTTT.

The table lists this clone with a count of one. The chain is built from TRBV10-3 and TRBJ2-7; 7 positions agree with TRBD2. The CDR3 loop spans 16 amino acids. Germline assignment: CDR1 ENHRY and CDR2 SYGVKD. V shed 2 bases and J 0 bases; nucleotides not matched to a gene: 7. In nucleotides, the CDR3 is TGTGCCATCAGTGAGACCGGGGGGAGCTACTCCTACGAGCAGTACTTC. Its translation: CAISETGGSYSYEQYF.

The chain combines TRBV28 with TRBJ2-5; D is uncertain. CDR3 size: 17 residues. Germline V gene lookup returns CDR1 MDHEN and CDR2 SYDVKM. The V and J ends lost 1 base and 1 base respectively, with 16 bases between them. For the CDR3, the DNA is TGTGCCAGCAGTTTATTTTCTTGGGGTGCCATCCAAGAGACCCAGTACTTC. This sequence encodes CASSLFSWGAIQETQYF.

This clone has only one observation. V is TRBV18 and J is TRBJ2-2; 7 bases are a match to TRBD2. The CDR3 has 16 amino acids. J gave up 0 bases and V 3 bases, and 4 bases lay outside the gene matches. Germline V gene sequence: CDR1 KGHSH, CDR2 LQKENI. CDR3: CASSPTGGTNTGELFF. The CDR3 DNA sequence: TGTGCCAGCTCACCCACGGGAGGAACGAACACCGGGGAGCTGTTTTTT.

This clone was seen only once. This chain uses TRBV5-4 with TRBJ2-7; 8 bases are a match to TRBD2. CDR3 length: 16 residues. The V segment lost 4 bases and the J segment 0 bases; nucleotides outside the gene matches: 9. Germline values: CDR1 SGHNT, CDR2 YYREEE (reference sequence). CDR3 coding DNA: TGTGCCAGCAGCCCCGGGGTAGCGGGGATCTCCTACGAGCAGTACTTC. Protein sequence: CASSPGVAGISYEQYF.

The chain joins TRBV28 to TRBJ2-3; TRBD2 matches 12 bases. Trimming took 8 bases from V and 9 from J; bases not matched to a gene: 6. There are 13 residues in the CDR3. CDR1 is MDHEN, CDR2 SYDVKM, per germline. The CDR3 is CASEETSGRTQYF. The CDR3 DNA reads as TGTGCCAGCGAGGAGACTAGCGGGAGAACGCAGTATTTT.

The genes are TRBV10-2 and TRBJ1-3; D uncertain. Between the trimmed V and J ends, which lost 4 bases and 0 bases, there was a span of 4 bases. The CDR3 sequence is 13 residues long. The germline V gene has CDR1 WSHSY and CDR2 SAAADI. CDR3 amino acids: CASSVVSGNTIYF. The CDR3 nucleotides read TGCGCCAGCAGTGTAGTCTCTGGAAACACCATATATTTT.